One sample yielded the 2 T cell receptor beta chains listed below, sequenced in a study of T cells after yellow fever vaccination. TCRdb processed the 5' RACE reads anew with MiXCR; each CDR3 protein has one entry. This sample has around 340,000 distinct CDR3 sequences, with around 13% found just once. This sample comprised CD4+ T cells sorted from PBMCs, obtained 15 days after the yellow fever booster vaccination. These receptors came from a man between 18 and 29 years old who received the YFV17D yellow fever vaccine.

This clonotype was observed a handful of times. V gene TRBV9 combines with J gene TRBJ2-3; TRBD2 matches 12 bases. With 2 bases clipped from V and 0 bases from J, the junction kept 13 bases outside the gene matches. The CDR3 spans 20 residues. The germline V gene encodes CDR1 SGDLS and CDR2 YYNGEE. The CDR3 spells CASSVLGGRLAGESTDTQYF. CDR3 in DNA: TGTGCCAGCAGCGTCCTCGGAGGCCGACTAGCGGGAGAAAGCACAGATACGCAGTATTTT. Together with reference TRBV9 and TRBJ2-3, the CDR3 gives the full variable domain: DSGVTQTPKHLITATGQRVTLRCSPRSGDLSVYWYQQSLDQGLQFLIQYYNGEERAKGNILERFSAQQFPDLHSELNLSSLELGDSALYFCASSVLGGRLAGESTDTQYFGPGTRLTVL.

The chain carries TRBV18 and TRBJ2-1; 8 nucleotides agree with TRBD1. Trimming took 3 bases from V and 6 from J; bases not matched to a gene: 1. The CDR3 is 13 amino acids. Germline CDR1 reads KGHSH; CDR2 reads LQKENI. The CDR3 region has the DNA TGTGCCAGCTCACCCGGGACAGGCAATGAGCAGTTCTTC. Its protein is CASSPGTGNEQFF. The entire variable domain, with the rest obtained from reference TRBV18 and TRBJ2-1, is as follows: NAGVMQNPRHLVRRRGQEARLRCSPMKGHSHVYWYRQLPEEGLKFMVYLQKENIIDESGMPKERFSAEFPKEGPSILRIQQVVRGDSAAYFCASSPGTGNEQFFGPGTRLTVL.